This passage covers 26 T cell receptor beta chains from one sample sequenced in a study of graft-versus-host responses after intestinal transplantation. The data were produced by immunoSEQ multiplex PCR, yet TCRdb's version contains in-frame clones alone and is incomplete. The table lists fewer than 50,000 clones, around 84% of them singletons. For these receptors, no antigen is known. Specimen: unstimulated CD4+ T cells sorted from spleen or lymph node cells, collected before transplant. The receptor set was obtained from a human donor who was the organ donor for an intestinal transplant.

This clone occurred a few times. The gene calls are TRBV6-1 and TRBJ1-3; D is uncertain. The CDR3 has 10 amino acids. Trimming shortened V by 4 bases and J by 9 bases, and 4 bases separated the two germline ends. The germline gives CDR1 MNHNS, CDR2 SASEGT. The CDR3 spells CASSVSTIYF. CDR3 sequence (DNA): TGTGCCAGCAGTGTCAGCACCATATATTTT.

V usage is TRBV2 and J usage is TRBJ1-5; D is ambiguous. The CDR3 contains 15 residues. Germline lookup yields CDR1 SNHLY and CDR2 FYNNEI. Deletions cut 4 bases from V and 4 bases from J, with 14 bases between. The CDR3 loop reads CASSGVTIGNQPQHF. In DNA, the CDR3 is TGTGCCAGCAGTGGGGTCACGATTGGGAATCAGCCCCAGCATTTT. Together with reference TRBV2 and TRBJ1-5, the CDR3 gives the full variable domain: EPEVTQTPSHQVTQMGQEVILRCVPISNHLYFYWYRQILGQKVEFLVSFYNNEISEKSEIFDDQFSVERPDGSNFTLKIRSTKLEDSAMYFCASSGVTIGNQPQHFGDGTRLSIL.

The V and J genes are TRBV30 and TRBJ1-2, with 8 bases matching TRBD1. The CDR3 has 16 amino acids. The V segment lost 3 bases and the J segment 5 bases; nucleotides outside the gene matches: 14. The germline V gene has CDR1 GTSNPN and CDR2 SVGIG (reference sequence). For the CDR3, the DNA is TGTGCCTGGAGATCGATACAGGGGGTGGTATGGTATGGCTACACCTTC. Its protein product is CAWRSIQGVVWYGYTF.

V usage is TRBV28 and J usage is TRBJ1-2; 11 bases fit TRBD1. Unmatched junction bases numbered 3, after V lost 6 bases and J lost 6 bases. CDR3 length equals 13 residues. Germline values: CDR1 MDHEN, CDR2 SYDVKM. This CDR3 reads CASRWDRGNGYTF. CDR3 DNA: TGTGCCAGCAGATGGGACAGGGGGAATGGCTACACCTTC.

The chain carries TRBV5-1 and TRBJ1-5, with D uncertain. Germline CDR1 is SGHRS and CDR2 is YFSETQ. CDR3 length: 13 residues. Between the trimmed V and J ends, which lost 0 bases and 3 bases, there was a span of 4 bases. CDR3 sequence (DNA): TGCGCCAGCAGCTTGGGACACAATCAGCCCCAGCATTTT. Translation: CASSLGHNQPQHF.

This chain joins TRBV7-6 and TRBJ2-7; tentative D call: TRBD1 (6 bases). The CDR3 length is 14 residues. V was shortened by 1 base and J by 4 bases, with 11 bases between the two germline ends. CDR1 and CDR2 (germline): SGHVS, FNYEAQ. The CDR3 sequence: CASSLEQGNYEQYF. CDR3 DNA: TGTGCCAGCAGCTTAGAACAGGGCAATTACGAGCAGTACTTC.

This chain links TRBV6-1 with TRBJ1-5, with a tentative D call TRBD1 (6 bases). The CDR3 has 14 residues. Germline loops: CDR1 MNHNS, CDR2 SASEGT. Trimming left V 7 bases short and J 0 bases short, with 10 bases between. The CDR3 region has the DNA TGTGCCAGCAAGAGACAGGTTAGCAATCAGCCCCAGCATTTT. The encoded protein is CASKRQVSNQPQHF.

This clone showed up just once. This sequence joins TRBV6-5 and TRBJ1-4, with D possibly matching TRBD1 (6 bases). The germline V and J ends were trimmed by 0 bases and 10 bases, with 9 bases remaining between them. CDR1 and CDR2 (germline): MNHEY, SVGAGI. CDR3 size: 13 residues. Here the CDR3 DNA reads TGTGCCAGCAGTTACTCCTCGACAGGAAAACTGTTTTTT. The encoded protein is CASSYSSTGKLFF.

The CDR3 nucleotides are TGTGCCAGCAAGACTTGGCAGGGTGAAAACACCATATATTTT. This translates into CASKTWQGENTIYF. The V and J genes are TRBV6-1 and TRBJ1-3, with D maybe TRBD1 (5 bases). There are 14 residues in the CDR3. CDR1 is MNHNS and CDR2 is SASEGT in the germline V gene. Trimming took 7 bases from V and 6 from J, leaving 16 bases between them.

The chain combines TRBV7-9 with TRBJ2-7; TRBD2 aligns across 12 bases. The CDR3 is made up of 16 amino acids. Germline CDR1 and CDR2: SEHNR and FQNEAQ (reference sequence). J was trimmed by 7 bases and V by 4 bases; bases with no gene match: 11. The CDR3 DNA sequence: TGTGCCAGCAGCTGGTATGGGACTAGCGGGCAGAGGGAGCAGTACTTC. Protein product: CASSWYGTSGQREQYF.

This sequence joins TRBV12-5 and TRBJ1-1, with unresolved D. Germline V CDR1 and CDR2: LGHNT, FRNRAP. With 1 base removed from V and 8 bases from J, the gap between germline ends came to 5 bases. This CDR3 has 11 residues. CDR3 protein: CASGLEGEAFF. In DNA, the CDR3 is TGTGCTAGTGGTTTGGAGGGAGAAGCTTTCTTT.

V gene TRBV29-1 combines with J gene TRBJ1-2, with a possible D match to TRBD1 (5 bases). The CDR3 consists of 11 residues. Trimming pared 4 bases from V and 6 bases from J, leaving 9 bases between. Germline V gene lookup returns CDR1 SQVTM and CDR2 ANQGSEA. CDR3 sequence reads: CSVGVRDGYTF. As DNA, the CDR3 is TGCAGCGTTGGGGTCAGGGATGGCTACACCTTC.

To note about this clone: The sample holds other DNA sequences that translate to the same CDR3. This chain joins TRBV5-1 and TRBJ2-2, with 10 positions matching TRBD2. With V trimmed by 4 bases and J by 0 bases, 3 bases remained unmatched. This CDR3 spans 16 amino acids. The V gene's germline CDR1 is SGHRS and CDR2 YFSETQ. The CDR3 is CASSPTSGTNTGELFF. DNA of the CDR3: TGCGCCAGCAGCCCCACTAGCGGGACGAACACCGGGGAGCTGTTTTTT.

The rearrangement joins TRBV7-9 to TRBJ2-5; D tentatively fits TRBD1 or TRBD2 (6 bases each). This CDR3 region has 15 residues. The germline V gene encodes CDR1 SEHNR and CDR2 FQNEAQ (reference sequence). V lost 6 bases to trimming and J lost 7 bases, with 21 bases between them. CDR3 amino acids: CASRLEGGAGGTQYF. In DNA form, the CDR3 reads TGTGCCAGCAGGCTTGAGGGGGGCGCCGGGGGGACCCAGTACTTC.

The genes are TRBV6-1 and TRBJ1-1; D gene unclear. Between the trimmed V and J ends, which lost 1 base and 1 base, there was a span of 7 bases. CDR3 length: 14 amino acids. Germline lookup yields CDR1 MNHNS and CDR2 SASEGT. The CDR3 nucleotides read TGTGCCAGCAGTGAAGTCGGCAGGAACACTGAAGCTTTCTTT. Amino acid sequence: CASSEVGRNTEAFF.

This chain links TRBV6-6 with TRBJ1-2; D gene uncertain. Between the trimmed V and J ends, which lost 7 bases and 4 bases, there was a span of 13 bases. The CDR3 is made up of 13 amino acids. In germline, CDR1 is MNHNY, CDR2 SVGAGI (reference sequence). CDR3 amino acids: CASKEDPSYGYTF. The CDR3, as DNA: TGTGCCAGCAAGGAGGATCCTAGCTATGGCTACACCTTC.

The chain employs TRBV9 and TRBJ1-2, with TRBD1 matching over 7 bases. The V gene end was trimmed by 6 bases and the J gene end by 1 base; junction bases not matched to a gene: 27. Germline CDR1 reads SGDLS; CDR2 reads YYNGEE. There are 21 residues in the CDR3. The CDR3 region has the DNA TGTGCCAGCAAACACGGCTATCTAGACAGGGATCGGTCGCTGTTTAACTATGGCTACACCTTC. It encodes CASKHGYLDRDRSLFNYGYTF.

The chain couples TRBV14 to TRBJ1-6, with D unresolved. The CDR3 spans 13 residues. V gave up 4 bases and J gave up 6 bases, with 7 bases separating them. Germline lookup yields CDR1 SGHDN and CDR2 FVKESK. For the CDR3, the DNA is TGTGCCAGCAGCCGCCGGGCTAATTCACCCCTCCACTTT. Translated, it gives CASSRRANSPLHF.

The CDR3 coding sequence is TGTGCCAGCAGCCCGGTAGCGAGTGGGCTTATACAAGAGACCCAGTACTTC. Translating it yields CASSPVASGLIQETQYF. The chain links TRBV12-1 to TRBJ2-5; the table's D call TRBD2 went unverified against the DNA. TRBV12-1 constitutes a pseudogene. The CDR3 spans 17 residues.

V gene TRBV21-1 combines with J gene TRBJ2-7. TRBV21-1 counts as a pseudogene. The CDR3 length is 16 residues. CDR3 bases: TGTGCCAGCAGCAAAAGCATGGAGGACATCTCCTACGAGCAGTACTTC. Residues: CASSKSMEDISYEQYF.

This chain connects TRBV5-4 to TRBJ2-7; a weak D match, TRBD2 (5 bases). The CDR3 has 13 residues. The V end lost 0 bases, the J end lost 7 bases, and 11 bases lay between the germline ends. Germline values: CDR1 SGHNT, CDR2 YYREEE (reference sequence). The CDR3 protein is CASSLVPTGEQYF. As DNA, the CDR3 is TGTGCCAGCAGCTTGGTCCCCACGGGGGAGCAGTACTTC.

The J gene is TRBJ2-7, the V gene TRBV30, with 8 bases fitting TRBD2. The CDR3 covers 14 residues. CDR1 and CDR2 from the germline V gene are GTSNPN and SVGIG (reference sequence). V gave up 0 bases and J gave up 3 bases; unmatched junction bases: 4. As DNA, the CDR3 is TGTGCCTGGAGTGTACTACGGGGGGGCTACGAGCAGTACTTC. It codes for CAWSVLRGGYEQYF.

This chain joins TRBV7-2 and TRBJ2-3, with D hard to call. The ends were cut back, 5 bases at V and 3 bases at J, with 9 bases in the middle. Germline V gives CDR1 SGHTA, CDR2 FQGNSA. CDR3 length: 13 amino acids. CDR3 protein: CASSRMQTDTQYF. CDR3 in DNA: TGTGCCAGCAGCCGAATGCAGACAGATACGCAGTATTTT.

The genes are TRBV4-1 and TRBJ2-3; 7 bases fit TRBD2. Germline trimming cut 0 bases from V and 0 bases from J; bases unmatched to any gene: 6. This CDR3 has 17 residues. Germline CDR1 is MGHRA and CDR2 is YSYEKL. The CDR3 DNA follows: TGCGCCAGCAGCCAAGATCCGCTAGCGGTCAGCACAGATACGCAGTATTTT. Translation: CASSQDPLAVSTDTQYF.

The V gene is TRBV29-1, the J gene TRBJ2-5; D is unclear. Per germline, CDR1 SQVTM and CDR2 ANQGSEA. Trimming pared 2 bases from V and 5 bases from J, leaving 6 bases between. This CDR3 is 11 amino acids long. This CDR3 reads CSVESEETQYF. The CDR3 DNA is TGCAGCGTTGAATCCGAGGAGACCCAGTACTTC.

The V gene is TRBV7-9, the J gene TRBJ1-1, with D unresolved. Per the germline V gene, CDR1 is SEHNR and CDR2 is FQNEAQ (reference sequence). This CDR3 region has 15 residues. V lost 1 base, J lost 5 bases, and 14 bases lay in between. CDR3 sequence reads: CASSLVRGRETEAFF. The CDR3 DNA reads TGTGCCAGCAGCTTAGTACGGGGAAGGGAGACTGAAGCTTTCTTT.